A selection of T cell receptor beta chains follows, all from one sample in a study of neurological immune-mediated disorders. TCRdb ran MiXCR on the 5' RACE reads and lists one entry per CDR3 protein. The sample consists of approximately 40,000 distinct CDR3 sequences, 3.5% to 4% of them appearing once. The sample comprised PBMCs. These receptors came from a man aged 30 to 45 with multiple sclerosis. The CDR3 runs from the conserved cysteine through the conserved F or W. A D gene is named only where the DNA matches it firmly. Rows give clone size only sometimes, using once, few, many, or a class for an expanded clone.

d_gene: -
v_gene: TRBV4-3
j_gene: TRBJ1-1
abundance: many
CDR3aa: CASSQGRMNTEAFF
CDR3nt: TGCGCCAGCAGCCAAGGCCGAATGAACACTGAAGCTTTCTTT

d_gene: -
v_gene: TRBV20-1
j_gene: TRBJ2-5
abundance: many
CDR3aa: CSARRPSGQTQYF
CDR3nt: TGCAGTGCTAGACGACCCAGCGGTCAGACCCAGTACTTC

d_gene: -
v_gene: TRBV4-1
j_gene: TRBJ1-1
abundance: -
CDR3aa: CASSQDNAGAIRNTEAFF
CDR3nt: TGCGCCAGCAGCCAAGATAATGCGGGGGCGATAAGGAACACTGAAGCTTTCTTT

d_gene: -
v_gene: TRBV20-1
j_gene: TRBJ2-7
abundance: many
CDR3aa: CSAATIYEQYF
CDR3nt: TGCAGTGCCGCGACGATCTACGAGCAGTACTTC

d_gene: -
v_gene: TRBV3-1
j_gene: TRBJ1-6
abundance: -
CDR3aa: CASSFLSSSPLHF
CDR3nt: TGTGCCAGCAGCTTCCTATCCAGCTCACCCCTCCACTTT

d_gene: TRBD1
v_gene: TRBV6-6
j_gene: TRBJ2-7
abundance: many
CDR3aa: CASSYAGTGGNEQYF
CDR3nt: TGTGCCAGCAGTTACGCCGGGACAGGGGGCAACGAGCAGTACTTC

d_gene: TRBD2
v_gene: TRBV15
j_gene: TRBJ2-4
abundance: many
CDR3aa: CATLSSGGNIQYF
CDR3nt: TGTGCCACCTTATCTAGCGGGGGAAACATTCAGTACTTC

d_gene: -
v_gene: TRBV5-6
j_gene: TRBJ2-1
abundance: many
CDR3aa: CASSRRTLYNEQFF
CDR3nt: TGTGCCAGCAGCCGGAGGACCCTTTACAATGAGCAGTTCTTC

d_gene: -
v_gene: TRBV24-1
j_gene: TRBJ1-5
abundance: few
CDR3aa: CATSDGQFNQPQHF
CDR3nt: TGTGCCACCTCGGACGGACAGTTCAATCAGCCTCAGCATTTT

d_gene: -
v_gene: TRBV5-1
j_gene: TRBJ2-3
abundance: many
CDR3aa: CASSPSSTDTQYF
CDR3nt: TGCGCCAGCAGCCCCTCATCCACAGATACGCAGTATTTT

d_gene: -
v_gene: TRBV12-3/TRBV12-4
j_gene: TRBJ1-1
abundance: -
CDR3aa: CASSWRRGLNTEAFF
CDR3nt: TGTGCCAGCAGTTGGCGGCGGGGGCTGAACACTGAAGCTTTCTTT

d_gene: TRBD1
v_gene: TRBV5-1
j_gene: TRBJ2-3
abundance: many
CDR3aa: CASSLEGQEPYF
CDR3nt: TGCGCCAGCAGCTTGGAGGGACAGGAGCCATATTTT

d_gene: -
v_gene: TRBV29-1
j_gene: TRBJ1-1
abundance: medium-sized
CDR3aa: CSLSRGTEAFF
CDR3nt: TGCAGCCTCTCCCGGGGGACTGAAGCTTTCTTT

d_gene: TRBD2
v_gene: TRBV15
j_gene: TRBJ2-3
abundance: many
CDR3aa: CATDPLGLAGGPDTQYF
CDR3nt: TGTGCCACCGACCCCCTCGGCTTAGCGGGGGGTCCAGATACGCAGTATTTT

d_gene: TRBD1
v_gene: TRBV12-3/TRBV12-4
j_gene: TRBJ1-5
abundance: many
CDR3aa: CASGWGQGGQPQNF
CDR3nt: TGTGCCAGCGGTTGGGGACAGGGCGGTCAGCCCCAGAATTTT

d_gene: TRBD1
v_gene: TRBV11-2
j_gene: TRBJ1-2
abundance: many
CDR3aa: CASSRGTEKAYGFTF
CDR3nt: TGTGCCAGCAGCCGAGGGACAGAGAAAGCGTATGGCTTCACCTTC

d_gene: -
v_gene: TRBV10-3
j_gene: TRBJ2-3
abundance: few
CDR3aa: CAIRQTGGDTDTQYF
CDR3nt: TGTGCCATCAGGCAGACAGGCGGGGACACAGATACGCAGTATTTT

d_gene: -
v_gene: TRBV5-1
j_gene: TRBJ1-1
abundance: many
CDR3aa: CASSLRGEGNTEAFF
CDR3nt: TGCGCCAGCAGCTTGAGAGGGGAAGGAAACACTGAAGCTTTCTTT

d_gene: -
v_gene: TRBV7-9
j_gene: TRBJ1-4
abundance: many
CDR3aa: CASSPGGRNEKLFF
CDR3nt: TGTGCCAGCAGCCCGGGGGGCAGAAATGAAAAACTGTTTTTT

d_gene: -
v_gene: TRBV12-3/TRBV12-4
j_gene: TRBJ1-2
abundance: many
CDR3aa: CASSLAGYYGYTF
CDR3nt: TGTGCCAGCAGTTTAGCCGGGTACTATGGCTACACCTTC

d_gene: -
v_gene: TRBV9
j_gene: TRBJ2-5
abundance: few
CDR3aa: CASSVAGRETQYF
CDR3nt: TGTGCCAGCAGCGTAGCGGGCCGGGAGACCCAGTACTTC

d_gene: -
v_gene: TRBV20-1
j_gene: TRBJ2-2
abundance: many
CDR3aa: CSAGSRWRNTGELFF
CDR3nt: TGCAGTGCTGGGTCCCGATGGAGGAACACCGGGGAGCTGTTTTTT

d_gene: TRBD2
v_gene: TRBV20-1
j_gene: TRBJ2-3
abundance: many
CDR3aa: CSASKRGVGTDTQYF
CDR3nt: TGCAGTGCTAGCAAGCGGGGGGTGGGCACAGATACGCAGTATTTT

d_gene: -
v_gene: TRBV5-1
j_gene: TRBJ2-7
abundance: -
CDR3aa: CASSLSQTEQYF
CDR3nt: TGCGCCAGCAGCTTGAGTCAAACCGAGCAGTACTTC

d_gene: -
v_gene: TRBV3-1
j_gene: TRBJ2-1
abundance: many
CDR3aa: CASSQRLKNNEQFF
CDR3nt: TGTGCCAGCAGCCAAAGATTGAAGAACAATGAGCAGTTCTTC

d_gene: -
v_gene: TRBV12-3/TRBV12-4
j_gene: TRBJ2-2
abundance: -
CDR3aa: CASRNTGELFF
CDR3nt: TGTGCCAGCAGAAACACCGGGGAGCTGTTTTTT

d_gene: TRBD2
v_gene: TRBV12-3/TRBV12-4
j_gene: TRBJ2-7
abundance: many
CDR3aa: CASGRGAAYEQYF
CDR3nt: TGTGCCAGCGGGCGGGGGGCGGCCTACGAGCAGTACTTC

d_gene: TRBD1
v_gene: TRBV7-2
j_gene: TRBJ2-2
abundance: many
CDR3aa: CASSYRTGHAGELFF
CDR3nt: TGTGCCAGCAGCTATAGGACAGGCCACGCCGGGGAGCTGTTTTTT

d_gene: TRBD1
v_gene: TRBV20-1
j_gene: TRBJ1-1
abundance: many
CDR3aa: CSARDQQGEGTEAFF
CDR3nt: TGCAGTGCTAGAGATCAGCAGGGGGAAGGTACTGAAGCTTTCTTT

d_gene: -
v_gene: TRBV20-1
j_gene: TRBJ2-1
abundance: many
CDR3aa: CSARSWRSYNEQFF
CDR3nt: TGCAGTGCTAGGAGTTGGAGGTCCTACAATGAGCAGTTCTTC

d_gene: -
v_gene: TRBV7-9
j_gene: TRBJ1-1
abundance: many
CDR3aa: CASSLTKNTEAFF
CDR3nt: TGTGCCAGCAGCTTAACCAAGAACACTGAAGCTTTCTTT

d_gene: -
v_gene: TRBV6-5
j_gene: TRBJ1-4
abundance: few
CDR3aa: CASSYSARSADEKLFF
CDR3nt: TGTGCCAGCAGTTACTCGGCCAGATCGGCGGATGAAAAACTGTTTTTT

d_gene: -
v_gene: TRBV27
j_gene: TRBJ1-2
abundance: many
CDR3aa: CASSLGGNYGYTF
CDR3nt: TGTGCCAGCAGTTTAGGGGGAAACTATGGCTACACCTTC

d_gene: -
v_gene: TRBV10-3
j_gene: TRBJ1-5
abundance: many
CDR3aa: CAISEAAYSNQPQHF
CDR3nt: TGTGCCATCAGTGAGGCAGCTTATAGCAATCAGCCCCAGCATTTT

d_gene: TRBD1
v_gene: TRBV6-5
j_gene: TRBJ2-1
abundance: medium-sized
CDR3aa: CASSYSNQGAYNEQFF
CDR3nt: TGTGCCAGCAGTTACTCGAATCAGGGGGCTTACAATGAGCAGTTCTTC

d_gene: -
v_gene: TRBV19
j_gene: TRBJ2-7
abundance: many
CDR3aa: CASSHGSSYEQYF
CDR3nt: TGTGCCAGTAGTCACGGCAGCTCCTACGAGCAGTACTTC

d_gene: -
v_gene: TRBV11-3
j_gene: TRBJ2-5
abundance: many
CDR3aa: CASSLGGFWETQYF
CDR3nt: TGTGCCAGCAGCTTAGGGGGGTTTTGGGAGACCCAGTACTTC

d_gene: -
v_gene: TRBV20-1
j_gene: TRBJ2-1
abundance: many
CDR3aa: CSAVLGEQFF
CDR3nt: TGCAGTGCCGTCCTCGGGGAGCAGTTCTTC

d_gene: -
v_gene: TRBV20-1
j_gene: TRBJ1-1
abundance: many
CDR3aa: CRPGWGMNTEAFF
CDR3nt: TGCAGGCCTGGGTGGGGAATGAACACTGAAGCTTTCTTT

d_gene: -
v_gene: TRBV4-3
j_gene: TRBJ1-2
abundance: few
CDR3aa: CASSQDLTSGGYTF
CDR3nt: TGCGCCAGCAGCCAAGATCTGACTTCGGGTGGCTACACCTTC

d_gene: -
v_gene: TRBV29-1
j_gene: TRBJ1-2
abundance: -
CDR3aa: CSVDTGNMDGYTF
CDR3nt: TGCAGCGTAGATACAGGGAATATGGATGGCTACACCTTC

d_gene: -
v_gene: TRBV20-1
j_gene: TRBJ2-7
abundance: many
CDR3aa: CSAAPLVRGQQYF
CDR3nt: TGCAGTGCCGCCCCTTTAGTCCGGGGGCAGCAGTACTTC

d_gene: TRBD1
v_gene: TRBV20-1
j_gene: TRBJ1-2
abundance: many
CDR3aa: CSARLTDRGVRRSGYTF
CDR3nt: TGCAGTGCTAGACTTACGGACAGGGGCGTTCGAAGAAGTGGCTACACCTTC

d_gene: -
v_gene: TRBV2
j_gene: TRBJ2-5
abundance: many
CDR3aa: CASSEVGASKETQYF
CDR3nt: TGTGCCAGCAGTGAAGTAGGGGCTTCAAAAGAGACCCAGTACTTC

d_gene: -
v_gene: TRBV9
j_gene: TRBJ2-5
abundance: few
CDR3aa: CASSNQETQYF
CDR3nt: TGTGCCAGCAGCAACCAAGAGACCCAGTACTTC

d_gene: TRBD2
v_gene: TRBV29-1
j_gene: TRBJ2-3
abundance: few
CDR3aa: CSVRPSGDSTDTQYF
CDR3nt: TGCAGCGTCCGTCCTAGCGGAGATAGCACAGATACGCAGTATTTT

d_gene: TRBD2
v_gene: TRBV12-3/TRBV12-4
j_gene: TRBJ2-1
abundance: many
CDR3aa: CASSQGLAGAHQFF
CDR3nt: TGTGCCAGCAGTCAGGGACTAGCGGGGGCCCATCAGTTCTTC

d_gene: -
v_gene: TRBV20-1
j_gene: TRBJ2-1
abundance: many
CDR3aa: CSAPNPGTRNEQFF
CDR3nt: TGCAGTGCGCCTAATCCCGGGACGCGGAATGAGCAGTTCTTC

d_gene: -
v_gene: TRBV7-2
j_gene: TRBJ2-2
abundance: many
CDR3aa: CAILWQGELFF
CDR3nt: TGTGCCATCCTTTGGCAAGGGGAGCTGTTTTTT

d_gene: -
v_gene: TRBV7-2
j_gene: TRBJ2-5
abundance: many
CDR3aa: CASSGRTATQETQYF
CDR3nt: TGTGCCAGCAGCGGTAGGACCGCCACCCAAGAGACCCAGTACTTC

d_gene: -
v_gene: TRBV20-1
j_gene: TRBJ2-1
abundance: many
CDR3aa: CSAKSKGDNYNEQFF
CDR3nt: TGCAGTGCTAAGTCCAAGGGGGACAATTACAATGAGCAGTTCTTC

d_gene: TRBD1
v_gene: TRBV29-1
j_gene: TRBJ1-5
abundance: -
CDR3aa: CSGGDRDQPQNF
CDR3nt: TGCAGCGGGGGGGACAGGGATCAGCCCCAGAATTTT

d_gene: TRBD1
v_gene: TRBV6-4
j_gene: TRBJ2-1
abundance: many
CDR3aa: CASSDSPDRGNEQFF
CDR3nt: TGTGCCAGCAGTGACTCCCCGGACAGGGGAAATGAGCAGTTCTTC

d_gene: TRBD1
v_gene: TRBV6-2/TRBV6-3
j_gene: TRBJ2-7
abundance: few
CDR3aa: CASSYLGQIYEQYF
CDR3nt: TGTGCCAGCAGTTACCTGGGACAGATTTACGAGCAGTACTTC

d_gene: -
v_gene: TRBV11-2
j_gene: TRBJ2-1
abundance: many
CDR3aa: CASSARGGRGNEQFF
CDR3nt: TGTGCCAGCAGCGCAAGGGGGGGTCGCGGGAATGAGCAGTTCTTC

d_gene: -
v_gene: TRBV10-3
j_gene: TRBJ1-1
abundance: many
CDR3aa: CAISVRDGTEAFF
CDR3nt: TGTGCCATCAGTGTGAGGGATGGGACTGAAGCTTTCTTT

d_gene: TRBD1
v_gene: TRBV29-1
j_gene: TRBJ1-2
abundance: -
CDR3aa: CSVEGDRENGYTF
CDR3nt: TGCAGCGTTGAAGGAGACAGGGAAAATGGCTACACCTTC

d_gene: -
v_gene: TRBV24-1
j_gene: TRBJ1-2
abundance: many
CDR3aa: CATSDGDIYGYTF
CDR3nt: TGTGCCACCAGTGATGGCGACATCTATGGCTACACCTTC

d_gene: TRBD2
v_gene: TRBV20-1
j_gene: TRBJ2-1
abundance: -
CDR3aa: CSAQLGLAGRREQFF
CDR3nt: TGCAGTGCTCAATTAGGACTAGCGGGGCGGCGTGAGCAGTTCTTC

d_gene: TRBD1
v_gene: TRBV11-1
j_gene: TRBJ2-5
abundance: many
CDR3aa: CASSLEGTAYGETQYF
CDR3nt: TGTGCCAGCAGCTTAGAAGGGACAGCGTATGGGGAGACCCAGTACTTC